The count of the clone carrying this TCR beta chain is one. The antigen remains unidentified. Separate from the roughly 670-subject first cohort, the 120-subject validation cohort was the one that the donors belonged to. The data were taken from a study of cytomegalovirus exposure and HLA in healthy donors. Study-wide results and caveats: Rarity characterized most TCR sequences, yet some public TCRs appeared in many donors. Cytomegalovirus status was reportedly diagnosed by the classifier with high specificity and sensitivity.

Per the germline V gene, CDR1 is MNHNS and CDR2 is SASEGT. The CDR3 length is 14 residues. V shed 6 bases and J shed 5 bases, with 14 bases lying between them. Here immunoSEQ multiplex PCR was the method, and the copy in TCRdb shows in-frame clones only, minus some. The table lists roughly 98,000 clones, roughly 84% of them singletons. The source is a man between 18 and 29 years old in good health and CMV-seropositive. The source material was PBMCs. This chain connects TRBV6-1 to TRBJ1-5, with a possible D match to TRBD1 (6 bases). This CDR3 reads CASSWTDDDQPQHF. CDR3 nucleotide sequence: TGTGCCAGCAGCTGGACAGATGATGATCAGCCCCAGCATTTT.